This TCR beta chain came from a study of PD-1 blockade in mismatch repair-deficient tumors. V was cut by 1 base and J by 4 bases, with 13 bases left in between. Germline V gives CDR1 PRHDT, CDR2 FYEKMQ (reference sequence). The CDR3 totals 15 residues. Profiled with immunoSEQ multiplex PCR; TCRdb holds only in-frame clones, not every one. This sample has more than 40,000 clones, with around 80% found just once. The clonotype was recovered from an adult with mismatch repair-deficient cancer. Here the sequenced sample was peripheral blood, taken 4 weeks after starting pembrolizumab. J is TRBJ2-5 and V is TRBV13; D is uncertain. The CDR3 here is CASSLAYRRAETQYF. CDR3 nucleotides: TGTGCCAGCAGCTTAGCCTATAGAAGGGCAGAGACCCAGTACTTC.